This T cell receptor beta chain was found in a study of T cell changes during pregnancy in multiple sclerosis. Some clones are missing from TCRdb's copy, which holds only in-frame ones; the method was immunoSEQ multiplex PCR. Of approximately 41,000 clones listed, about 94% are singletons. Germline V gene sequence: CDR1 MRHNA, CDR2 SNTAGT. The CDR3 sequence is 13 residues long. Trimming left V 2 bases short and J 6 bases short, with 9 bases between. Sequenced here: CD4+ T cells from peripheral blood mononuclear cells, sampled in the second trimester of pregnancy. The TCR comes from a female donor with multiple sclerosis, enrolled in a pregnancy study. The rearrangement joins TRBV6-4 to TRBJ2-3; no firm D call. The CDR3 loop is CASSDTYSDTQYF. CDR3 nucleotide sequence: TGTGCCAGCAGTGACACCTATAGTGATACGCAGTATTTT.